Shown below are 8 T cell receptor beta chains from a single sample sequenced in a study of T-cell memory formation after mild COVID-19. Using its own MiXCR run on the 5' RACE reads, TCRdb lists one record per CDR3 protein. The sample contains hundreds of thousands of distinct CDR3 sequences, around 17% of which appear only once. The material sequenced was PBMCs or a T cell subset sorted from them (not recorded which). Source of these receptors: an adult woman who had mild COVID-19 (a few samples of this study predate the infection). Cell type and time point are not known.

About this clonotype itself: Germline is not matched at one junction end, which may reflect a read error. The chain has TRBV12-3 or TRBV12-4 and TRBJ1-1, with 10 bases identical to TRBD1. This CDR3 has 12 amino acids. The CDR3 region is CASSLWDRGPMF. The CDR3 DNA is TGTGCCAGCAGTTTATGGGACAGGGGCCCAATGTTT.

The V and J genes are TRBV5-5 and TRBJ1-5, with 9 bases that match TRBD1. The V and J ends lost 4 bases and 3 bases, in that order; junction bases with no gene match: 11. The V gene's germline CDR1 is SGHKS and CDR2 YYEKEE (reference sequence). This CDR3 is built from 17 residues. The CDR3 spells CASSVGDRVSPNQPQHF. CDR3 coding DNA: TGTGCCAGCAGCGTAGGGGACAGGGTGTCCCCCAATCAGCCCCAGCATTTT.

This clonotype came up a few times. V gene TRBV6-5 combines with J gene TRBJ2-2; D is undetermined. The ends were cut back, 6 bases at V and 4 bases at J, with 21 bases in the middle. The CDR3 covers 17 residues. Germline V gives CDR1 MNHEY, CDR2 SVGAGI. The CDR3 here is CASSPLNENVGTGELFF. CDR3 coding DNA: TGTGCCAGCAGCCCCTTAAATGAGAACGTCGGCACCGGGGAGCTGTTTTTT.

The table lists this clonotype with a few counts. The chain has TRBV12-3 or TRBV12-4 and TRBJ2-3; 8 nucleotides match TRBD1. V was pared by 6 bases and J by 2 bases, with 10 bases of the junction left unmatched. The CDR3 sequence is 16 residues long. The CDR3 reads CASSPGTGPLTDTQYF. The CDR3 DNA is TGTGCCAGCAGCCCCGGGACAGGACCCCTCACAGATACGCAGTATTTT.

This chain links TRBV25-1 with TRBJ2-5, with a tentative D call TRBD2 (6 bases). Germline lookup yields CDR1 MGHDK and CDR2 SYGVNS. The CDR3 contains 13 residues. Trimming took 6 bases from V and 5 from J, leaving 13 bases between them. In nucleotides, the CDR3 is TGTGCCAGCAGGATCGGAGGGCGGGAGACCCAGTACTTC. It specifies CASRIGGRETQYF.

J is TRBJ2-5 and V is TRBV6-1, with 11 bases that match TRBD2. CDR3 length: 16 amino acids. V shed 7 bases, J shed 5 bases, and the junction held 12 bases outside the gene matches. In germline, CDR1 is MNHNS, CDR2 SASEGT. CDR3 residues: CASTLAGGGGRETQYF. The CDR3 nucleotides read TGTGCCAGCACCCTAGCGGGGGGTGGGGGGCGTGAGACCCAGTACTTC.

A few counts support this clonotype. As DNA, the CDR3 is TGTGCCACCGTAACGCCGGGAACGAATGGCTACACCTTC. This gives the protein CATVTPGTNGYTF. The rearrangement links TRBV25-1 to TRBJ1-2; D remains ambiguous. Germline loops: CDR1 MGHDK, CDR2 SYGVNS. Trimming removed 10 bases at V and 6 bases at J, with 18 bases between. The CDR3 length is 13 residues.

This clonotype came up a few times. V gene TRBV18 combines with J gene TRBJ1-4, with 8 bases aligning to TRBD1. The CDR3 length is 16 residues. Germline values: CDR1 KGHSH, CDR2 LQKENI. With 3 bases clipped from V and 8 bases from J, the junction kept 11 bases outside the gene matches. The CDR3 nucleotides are TGTGCCAGCTCACCGTCGGACAGGGACGTTGGAGAAAAACTGTTTTTT. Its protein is CASSPSDRDVGEKLFF.